This T cell receptor beta chain was identified in a study of shared clonotypes between healthy human individuals. Profiled with immunoSEQ multiplex PCR; TCRdb holds only in-frame clones, not every one. The data show roughly 1,500,000 clones, less than 99% seen once. Sequencing input: naive CD4+ T cells sorted from blood. Subset given: CD45RA+ positively selected. This sequence originates from a young man in good health.

The CDR3 is CASSRRGGGAGANVLTF. The CDR3 bases are TGTGCCAGCAGTCGGAGGGGCGGGGGCGCTGGGGCCAACGTCCTGACTTTC. The chain employs TRBV28 and TRBJ2-6; TRBD2 might be the D (7 bases). V was trimmed by 5 bases and J by 2 bases, leaving 16 bases between them. The CDR3 consists of 17 residues. CDR1 and CDR2 from the germline V gene are MDHEN and SYDVKM.